The sequence of this TCR beta chain was determined in a study of quantifying T cell responses using KT2 cells. Across the whole study: RNA was reverse transcribed with TCR alpha and beta constant-region primers.

The cDNA 3' end received a ligated oligonucleotide with a UMI. The first PCR ran three to four cycles with an equimolar RC1.1 and RC1.2 beta primer mix. MiXCR was run by TCRdb on the UMI-ligation and nested PCR reads, yielding one entry per CDR3 protein. The table has 39,000 or so distinct CDR3 sequences, about 17% seen once. The table lists this clonotype with a few counts. Its antigen is as yet unknown. Per the germline V gene, CDR1 is GTSNPN and CDR2 is SVGIG (reference sequence). The V end lost 0 bases, the J end lost 2 bases, and 14 bases lay between the germline ends. There are 15 residues in the CDR3. Findings of the study overall: The number of KT2 alpha and beta sequences was a linear function of input KT2 cells. At about one KT2 cell per 100,000 PBMC, KT2 sequences were still detected.

The origin of this receptor is a human donor. The chain couples TRBV30 to TRBJ2-7; the D call may be TRBD1 or TRBD2 (5 bases each). Sequencing input: PBMCs spiked with cells of the T cell clone KT2. Here the CDR3 reads CAWSVTPGTPYEQYF. The CDR3 nucleotides read TGTGCCTGGAGTGTAACCCCAGGGACCCCCTACGAGCAGTACTTC.